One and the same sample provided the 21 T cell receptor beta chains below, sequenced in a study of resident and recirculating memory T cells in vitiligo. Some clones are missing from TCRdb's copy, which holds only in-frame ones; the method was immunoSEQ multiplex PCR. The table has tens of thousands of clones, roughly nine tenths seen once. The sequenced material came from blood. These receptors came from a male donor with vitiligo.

The CDR3 loop reads CASSRDSGGETQYF. CDR3 in DNA: TGCGCCAGCAGCCGAGACAGCGGGGGGGAGACCCAGTACTTC. V gene TRBV5-1 combines with J gene TRBJ2-5; 9 bases match TRBD2. V lost 4 bases and J lost 5; bases outside the gene matches: 6. CDR1 is SGHRS, CDR2 YFSETQ, per germline. The CDR3 totals 14 residues.

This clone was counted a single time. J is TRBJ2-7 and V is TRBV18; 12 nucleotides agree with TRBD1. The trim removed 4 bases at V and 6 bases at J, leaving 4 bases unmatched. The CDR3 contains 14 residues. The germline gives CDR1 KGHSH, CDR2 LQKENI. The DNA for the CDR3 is TGTGCCAGCTCACGACCGGGACAGGGGGCCGAGCAGTACTTC. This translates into CASSRPGQGAEQYF.

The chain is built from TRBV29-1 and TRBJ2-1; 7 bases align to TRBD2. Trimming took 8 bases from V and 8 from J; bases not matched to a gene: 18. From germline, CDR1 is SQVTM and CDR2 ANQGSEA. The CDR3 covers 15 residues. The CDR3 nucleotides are TGCAGCACTTGGGAGGGGCGGCGGGGCGGGGATGAGCAGTTCTTC. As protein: CSTWEGRRGGDEQFF.

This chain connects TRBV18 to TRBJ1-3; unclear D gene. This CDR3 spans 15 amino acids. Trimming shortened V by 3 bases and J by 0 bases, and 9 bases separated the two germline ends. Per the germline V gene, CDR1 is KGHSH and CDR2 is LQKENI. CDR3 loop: CASSPSVSSGNTIYF. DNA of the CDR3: TGTGCCAGCTCACCGTCCGTCAGCTCTGGAAACACCATATATTTT. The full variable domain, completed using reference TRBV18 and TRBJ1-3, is NAGVMQNPRHLVRRRGQEARLRCSPMKGHSHVYWYRQLPEEGLKFMVYLQKENIIDESGMPKERFSAEFPKEGPSILRIQQVVRGDSAAYFCASSPSVSSGNTIYFGEGSWLTVV.

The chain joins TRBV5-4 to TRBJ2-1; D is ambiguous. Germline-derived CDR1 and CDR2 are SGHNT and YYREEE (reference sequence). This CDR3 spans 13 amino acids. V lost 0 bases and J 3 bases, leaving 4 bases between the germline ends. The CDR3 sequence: CASSLGGYNEQFF. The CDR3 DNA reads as TGTGCCAGCAGCTTGGGCGGCTACAATGAGCAGTTCTTC.

The CDR3, as DNA: TGTGCCAGCAGCGTAGGGGGCGGAGACTCTGGAAACACCATATATTTT. Protein sequence: CASSVGGGDSGNTIYF. This rearrangement joins TRBV9 to TRBJ1-3, with a possible D match to TRBD1 (5 bases). Trimming took 0 bases from V and 0 from J, leaving 10 bases between them. Germline-derived CDR1 and CDR2 are SGDLS and YYNGEE. CDR3 length equals 16 residues.

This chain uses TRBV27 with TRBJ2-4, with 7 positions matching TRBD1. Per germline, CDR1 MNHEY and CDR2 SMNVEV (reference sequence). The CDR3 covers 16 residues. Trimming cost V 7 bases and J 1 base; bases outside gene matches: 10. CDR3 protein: CASKGAGSGAKNIQYF. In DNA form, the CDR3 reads TGTGCCAGCAAGGGGGCAGGTTCAGGTGCCAAAAACATTCAGTACTTC.

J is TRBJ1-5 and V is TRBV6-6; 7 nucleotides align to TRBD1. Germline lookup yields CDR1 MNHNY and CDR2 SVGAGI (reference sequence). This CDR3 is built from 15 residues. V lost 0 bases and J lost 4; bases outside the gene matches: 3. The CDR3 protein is CASSYSGTANQPQHF. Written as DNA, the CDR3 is TGTGCCAGCAGTTACTCCGGGACAGCGAATCAGCCCCAGCATTTT.

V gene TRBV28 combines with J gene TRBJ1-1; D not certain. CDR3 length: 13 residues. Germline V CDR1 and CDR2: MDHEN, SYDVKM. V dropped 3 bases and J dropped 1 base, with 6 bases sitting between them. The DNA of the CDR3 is TGTGCCAGCAGTTTTGCGCAGAACACTGAAGCTTTCTTT. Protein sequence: CASSFAQNTEAFF. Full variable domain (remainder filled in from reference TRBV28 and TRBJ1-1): DVKVTQSSRYLVKRTGEKVFLECVQDMDHENMFWYRQDPGLGLRLIYFSYDVKMKEKGDIPEGYSVSREKKERFSLILESASTNQTSMYLCASSFAQNTEAFFGQGTRLTVV.

CDR3 in amino acids: CASSSVDYGYTF. The CDR3 DNA follows: TGTGCCAGCAGCTCCGTCGACTATGGCTACACCTTC. The chain combines TRBV5-6 with TRBJ1-2; D is uncertain. The germline V gene has CDR1 SGHDT and CDR2 YYEEEE. Trimming took off 3 bases at V and 3 bases at J, with 6 bases between the two ends. The CDR3 has 12 amino acids. The full variable domain, in which reference TRBV5-6 and TRBJ1-2 provide the parts outside the CDR3, is DAGVTQSPTHLIKTRGQQVTLRCSPKSGHDTVSWYQQALGQGPQFIFQYYEEEERQRGNFPDRFSGHQFPNYSSELNVNALLLGDSALYLCASSSVDYGYTFGSGTRLTVV.

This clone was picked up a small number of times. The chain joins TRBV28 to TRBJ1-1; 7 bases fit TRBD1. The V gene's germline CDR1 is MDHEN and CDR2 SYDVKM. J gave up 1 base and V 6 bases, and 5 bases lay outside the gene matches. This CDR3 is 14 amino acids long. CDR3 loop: CASSNRGGNTEAFF. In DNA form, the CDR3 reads TGTGCCAGCAGCAACAGGGGAGGGAACACTGAAGCTTTCTTT. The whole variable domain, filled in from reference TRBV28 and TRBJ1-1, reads DVKVTQSSRYLVKRTGEKVFLECVQDMDHENMFWYRQDPGLGLRLIYFSYDVKMKEKGDIPEGYSVSREKKERFSLILESASTNQTSMYLCASSNRGGNTEAFFGQGTRLTVV.

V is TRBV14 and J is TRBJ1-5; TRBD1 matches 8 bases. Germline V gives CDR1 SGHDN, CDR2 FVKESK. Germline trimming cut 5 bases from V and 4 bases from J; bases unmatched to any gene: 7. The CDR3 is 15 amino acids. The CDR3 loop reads CASSSGQGGNQPQHF. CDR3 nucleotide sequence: TGTGCCAGCAGCTCCGGACAGGGTGGGAATCAGCCCCAGCATTTT.

The CDR3 region has the DNA TGTGCCAGCAGCCCGACAGGGGGACGGACCGGGGAGCTGTTTTTT. Encoded protein: CASSPTGGRTGELFF. V usage is TRBV5-4 and J usage is TRBJ2-2; TRBD1 agrees at 9 bases. Germline assignment: CDR1 SGHNT and CDR2 YYREEE (reference sequence). The CDR3 is 15 amino acids. Losses at the gene ends were 4 bases for V and 5 bases for J; bases not matched to a gene: 6. The whole variable domain, remainder taken from reference TRBV5-4 and TRBJ2-2, is ETGVTQSPTHLIKTRGQQVTLRCSSQSGHNTVSWYQQALGQGPQFIFQYYREEENGRGNFPPRFSGLQFPNYSSELNVNALELDDSALYLCASSPTGGRTGELFFGEGSRLTVL.

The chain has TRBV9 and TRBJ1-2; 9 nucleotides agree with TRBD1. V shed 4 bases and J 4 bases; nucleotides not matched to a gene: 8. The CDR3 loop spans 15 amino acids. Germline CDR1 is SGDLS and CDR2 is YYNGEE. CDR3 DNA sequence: TGTGCCAGCAGCTCACAGGGGGCGCGTAGCTATGGCTACACCTTC. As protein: CASSSQGARSYGYTF. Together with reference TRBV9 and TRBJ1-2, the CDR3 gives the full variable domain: DSGVTQTPKHLITATGQRVTLRCSPRSGDLSVYWYQQSLDQGLQFLIQYYNGEERAKGNILERFSAQQFPDLHSELNLSSLELGDSALYFCASSSQGARSYGYTFGSGTRLTVV.

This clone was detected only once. The CDR3 DNA follows: TGCGCCAGCAGCCAAGGGGTTGTGGGCGGGGAGCAGTTCTTC. It is translated as CASSQGVVGGEQFF. V and J are TRBV4-1 and TRBJ2-1; possible D gene TRBD2, 5 bases. The V end lost 1 base, the J end lost 10 bases, and 14 bases lay between the germline ends. The CDR3 extends over 14 amino acids. Looked up from germline, CDR1 is MGHRA and CDR2 is YSYEKL.

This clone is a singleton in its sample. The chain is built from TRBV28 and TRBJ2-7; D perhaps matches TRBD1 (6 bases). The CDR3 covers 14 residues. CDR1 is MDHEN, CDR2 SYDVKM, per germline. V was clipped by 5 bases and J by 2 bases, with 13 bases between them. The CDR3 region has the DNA TGTGCCAGCAGTCCGAGACAGGCGACCTACGAGCAGTACTTC. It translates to CASSPRQATYEQYF.

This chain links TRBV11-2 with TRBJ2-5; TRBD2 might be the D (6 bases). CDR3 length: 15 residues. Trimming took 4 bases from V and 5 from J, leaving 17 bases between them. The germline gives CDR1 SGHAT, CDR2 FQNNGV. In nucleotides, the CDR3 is TGTGCCAGCAGCTCCGATGCGGGCCGGGGGGAGACCCAGTACTTC. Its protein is CASSSDAGRGETQYF. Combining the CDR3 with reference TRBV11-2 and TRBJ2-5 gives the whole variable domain EAGVAQSPRYKIIEKRQSVAFWCNPISGHATLYWYQQILGQGPKLLIQFQNNGVVDDSQLPKDRFSAERLKGVDSTLKIQPAKLEDSAVYLCASSSDAGRGETQYFGPGTRLLVL.

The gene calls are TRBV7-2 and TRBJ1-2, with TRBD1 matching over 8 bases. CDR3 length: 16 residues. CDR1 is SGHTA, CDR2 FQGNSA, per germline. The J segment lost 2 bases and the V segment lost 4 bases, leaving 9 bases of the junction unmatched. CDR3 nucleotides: TGTGCCAGCAGCTCCCAGGGGGCCAGGGGAAACTATGGCTACACCTTC. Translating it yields CASSSQGARGNYGYTF.

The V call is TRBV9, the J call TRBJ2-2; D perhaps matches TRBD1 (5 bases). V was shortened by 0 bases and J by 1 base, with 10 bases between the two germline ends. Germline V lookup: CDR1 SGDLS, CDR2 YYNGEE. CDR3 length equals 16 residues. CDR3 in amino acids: CASSVDSTGNTGELFF. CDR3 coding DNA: TGTGCCAGCAGCGTAGATTCAACAGGGAACACCGGGGAGCTGTTTTTT.

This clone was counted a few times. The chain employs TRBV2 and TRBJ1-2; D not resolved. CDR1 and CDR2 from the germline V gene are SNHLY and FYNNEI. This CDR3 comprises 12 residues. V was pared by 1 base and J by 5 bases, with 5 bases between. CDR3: CASSEGSYGYTF. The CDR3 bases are TGTGCCAGCAGTGAAGGGAGTTATGGCTACACCTTC.

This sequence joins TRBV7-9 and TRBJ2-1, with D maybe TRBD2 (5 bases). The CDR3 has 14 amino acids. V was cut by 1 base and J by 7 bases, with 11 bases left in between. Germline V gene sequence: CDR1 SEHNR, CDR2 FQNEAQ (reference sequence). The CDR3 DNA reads TGTGCCAGCAGCTTAGGGTCTAGCTGGAATGAGCAGTTCTTC. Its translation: CASSLGSSWNEQFF.